Presented here are 21 T cell receptor beta chains from one specimen sequenced in a study of T cells after yellow fever vaccination. TCRdb ran MiXCR on the 5' RACE reads and lists one entry per CDR3 protein. The repertoire includes 450,000 to 650,000 distinct CDR3 sequences, 21% of them detected once, and about 16% sits in the top ten. Sequenced here: PBMCs, sampled around 3 weeks after the first yellow fever vaccination. The receptors come from a man between 18 and 29 years old who received the YFV17D yellow fever vaccine.

This clonotype was detected a few times. The chain carries TRBV6-6 and TRBJ2-1; the D gene is possibly TRBD2 (5 bases). Germline values: CDR1 MNHNY, CDR2 SVGAGI (reference sequence). V gave up 6 bases and J gave up 0 bases, with 6 bases separating them. The CDR3 runs 13 residues. The CDR3 nucleotides are TGTGCCAGCAGGCTAGCCTCCTACAATGAGCAGTTCTTC. Its protein product is CASRLASYNEQFF.

This clonotype has more than one count but fewer than ten. The V and J genes are TRBV6-5 and TRBJ2-3, with 8 bases identical to TRBD2. Germline-derived CDR1 and CDR2 are MNHEY and SVGAGI. Trimming removed 0 bases from V and 7 bases from J; junction bases left unmatched: 6. The length of the CDR3 is 15 residues. The chain's CDR3 is CASSYSSGGENTQYF. As DNA, the CDR3 is TGTGCCAGCAGTTACTCCAGCGGGGGCGAGAATACGCAGTATTTT.

The chain has TRBV11-2 and TRBJ1-1; tentatively, D is TRBD1 (6 bases). Trimming took 3 bases from V and 11 from J, leaving 13 bases between them. This CDR3 contains 12 residues. Germline values: CDR1 SGHAT, CDR2 FQNNGV. The CDR3 nucleotides are TGTGCCAGCAGCTTTCCACAGGGAGCGGCTTTCTTT. Amino acids: CASSFPQGAAFF.

A few counts support this clonotype. V usage is TRBV28 and J usage is TRBJ2-5; tentatively, D is TRBD1 (5 bases). The CDR3 sequence is 12 residues long. CDR1 is MDHEN and CDR2 is SYDVKM in the germline V gene. V shed 8 bases and J shed 5 bases, with 12 bases lying between them. The CDR3 sequence: CASQRGLETQYF. CDR3 bases: TGTGCCAGCCAAAGGGGCCTGGAGACCCAGTACTTC.

V usage is TRBV6-1 and J usage is TRBJ2-7, with 8 bases matching TRBD2. J was trimmed by 3 bases and V by 8 bases; bases with no gene match: 9. There are 14 residues in the CDR3. Germline lookup yields CDR1 MNHNS and CDR2 SASEGT. The CDR3, as DNA: TGTGCCAGCGCAGGTGGTAGCGGGGTCTACGAGCAGTACTTC. Its translation is CASAGGSGVYEQYF.

A few counts support this clonotype. The chain is built from TRBV6-1 and TRBJ1-1; no clear D. CDR1 MNHNS and CDR2 SASEGT come from the germline V gene. CDR3 length: 14 amino acids. The V and J ends lost 4 bases and 4 bases respectively, with 13 bases between them. Here the CDR3 reads CASSGRNPTTEAFF. Here the CDR3 DNA reads TGTGCCAGCAGTGGACGCAACCCCACCACTGAAGCTTTCTTT.

The CDR3 DNA reads TGCGCCAGCAGCCAAGAGGGACAGCATAATTCACCCCTCCACTTT. Translation gives CASSQEGQHNSPLHF. The rearrangement joins TRBV4-3 to TRBJ1-6; 7 bases are a match to TRBD1. V lost 0 bases to trimming and J lost 5 bases; unmatched junction nucleotides: 1. The CDR3 consists of 15 residues. The germline gives CDR1 LGHNA, CDR2 YSLEER.

V and J are TRBV12-3 or TRBV12-4 and TRBJ1-6, with D possibly matching TRBD1 (6 bases). The CDR3 runs 12 residues. The V end lost 5 bases, the J end lost 13 bases, and 12 bases lay between the germline ends. Here the CDR3 reads CASSPGGGPLHF. The CDR3 DNA sequence: TGTGCCAGCAGTCCCGGGGGGGGCCCCCTCCACTTT.

This clonotype was picked up many times. The rearrangement uses TRBV28 and TRBJ2-7; 7 nucleotides align to TRBD2. The length of the CDR3 is 15 residues. CDR1 and CDR2 (germline): MDHEN, SYDVKM. Trimming cost V 5 bases and J 0 bases; bases outside gene matches: 7. This CDR3 reads CASSPRGRGSYEQYV. CDR3 coding DNA: TGTGCCAGCAGTCCCCGAGGGAGGGGCTCCTACGAGCAGTACGTC.

CDR3 nucleotide sequence: TGTGCCAGCAGTCGCCAAACTCTGGGGGACCAAAAAGAGACCCAGTACTTC. Residues: CASSRQTLGDQKETQYF. The chain combines TRBV12-3 or TRBV12-4 with TRBJ2-5; D possibly matches TRBD1 or TRBD2 (5 bases each). The CDR3 sequence is 17 residues long. V was trimmed by 5 bases and J by 3 bases, leaving 22 bases between them.

The chain uses TRBV6-1 and TRBJ2-7, with D tentatively TRBD1 or TRBD2 (5 bases each). The V gene's germline CDR1 is MNHNS and CDR2 SASEGT. V was shortened by 6 bases and J by 1 base, with 16 bases between the two germline ends. This CDR3 comprises 15 residues. The CDR3 region is CASRPPAGTSYEQYF. In DNA, the CDR3 is TGTGCCAGCAGGCCTCCGGCAGGGACGTCCTACGAGCAGTACTTC.

The sample holds a few counts of this clonotype. V and J are TRBV7-9 and TRBJ2-3; TRBD2 matches 9 bases. Germline V gene data show CDR1 as SEHNR and CDR2 as FQNEAQ (reference sequence). Germline trimming cut 1 base from V and 4 bases from J; bases unmatched to any gene: 3. The CDR3 is 15 residues long. The CDR3 loop reads CASSLVGLAPDTQYF. CDR3 nucleotide sequence: TGTGCCAGCAGCTTAGTTGGACTAGCGCCAGATACGCAGTATTTT.

This clonotype was observed a handful of times. CDR3 nucleotide sequence: TGTGCCAGCAGCTCGATCCAGGGGGGCTTAAATTCACCCCTCCACTTT. It yields the protein CASSSIQGGLNSPLHF. The chain recombines TRBV7-2 with TRBJ1-6, with 7 bases aligning to TRBD1. The germline CDR1 and CDR2 sequences are SGHTA and FQGNSA. The junction had 10 bases not matched to a gene; V was cut back by 4 bases and J by 7 bases. The CDR3 sequence is 16 residues long.

This clonotype was observed a handful of times. This sequence joins TRBV18 and TRBJ2-7; D remains ambiguous. V shed 6 bases and J shed 4 bases, with 7 bases lying between them. CDR1 is KGHSH and CDR2 is LQKENI in the germline V gene. The CDR3 is 11 residues long. This CDR3 reads CASSSEYEQYF. CDR3 bases: TGTGCCAGCTCTTCGGAATACGAGCAGTACTTC.

V is TRBV7-7 and J is TRBJ2-5; 12 bases fit TRBD2. CDR1 is SSHAT and CDR2 is FNYEAQ in the germline V gene (reference sequence). CDR3 size: 15 residues. The V segment lost 5 bases and the J segment 4 bases; nucleotides outside the gene matches: 5. CDR3 loop: CASSIGLAGLETQYF. CDR3 sequence (DNA): TGTGCCAGCAGCATCGGACTAGCGGGGTTAGAGACCCAGTACTTC.

This clonotype has just a few counts. J is TRBJ2-4 and V is TRBV5-1; 7 positions match TRBD1. Germline V CDR1 and CDR2: SGHRS, YFSETQ. Losses at the gene ends were 5 bases for V and 0 bases for J; bases not matched to a gene: 5. There are 15 residues in the CDR3. This CDR3 reads CASSDRALAKNIQYF. The CDR3 region has the DNA TGCGCCAGCAGTGACAGGGCACTAGCCAAAAACATTCAGTACTTC.

Only a few counts were recorded for this clonotype. The CDR3 DNA is TGTGCCAGCCTCCCCGGGGGGTTGGCCGGGGAGCTGTTTTTT. Encoded protein: CASLPGGLAGELFF. The chain links TRBV12-3 or TRBV12-4 to TRBJ2-2, with 7 bases that match TRBD2. V lost 8 bases to trimming and J lost 6 bases; unmatched junction nucleotides: 9. The CDR3 is made up of 14 amino acids.

The chain uses TRBV3-1 and TRBJ2-7; D is uncertain. Germline CDR1 LGHDT, CDR2 YNNKEL (reference sequence). CDR3 length: 14 residues. V lost 0 bases to trimming and J lost 5 bases, with 11 bases between them. As DNA, the CDR3 is TGTGCCAGCAGCCAAGATGGGTCGCACCACGAGCAGTACTTC. It codes for CASSQDGSHHEQYF.

The chain has TRBV5-1 and TRBJ1-1, with D maybe TRBD1 (6 bases). The CDR3 consists of 15 residues. The ends were cut back, 1 base at V and 4 bases at J, with 14 bases in the middle. Germline V lookup: CDR1 SGHRS, CDR2 YFSETQ. The chain's CDR3 is CASSLSRGVSTEAFF. In nucleotides, the CDR3 is TGCGCCAGCAGCTTGTCTAGGGGGGTGAGCACTGAAGCTTTCTTT. Looking up the rest from reference TRBV5-1 and TRBJ1-1 gives the full variable domain: KAGVTQTPRYLIKTRGQQVTLSCSPISGHRSVSWYQQTPGQGLQFLFEYFSETQRNKGNFPGRFSGRQFSNSRSEMNVSTLELGDSALYLCASSLSRGVSTEAFFGQGTRLTVV.

The table lists this clonotype with a count of one. The chain has TRBV7-8 and TRBJ1-2, with TRBD1 identical over 9 bases. The J segment lost 8 bases and the V segment lost 3 bases, leaving 16 bases of the junction unmatched. Germline values: CDR1 SGHVS, CDR2 FQNEAQ. The CDR3 is 17 residues long. CDR3: CASSFITGTGKLGGYTF. CDR3 DNA sequence: TGTGCCAGCAGCTTCATAACCGGGACAGGGAAGCTAGGGGGCTACACCTTC.

This clonotype was observed a handful of times. The V gene is TRBV12-3 or TRBV12-4, the J gene TRBJ1-1; TRBD1 matches at 9 bases. This CDR3 spans 16 amino acids. Germline trimming cut 6 bases from V and 1 base from J; bases unmatched to any gene: 9. CDR3 region: CASRSRDRDPNTEAFF. Written as DNA, the CDR3 is TGTGCCAGCAGATCGCGGGACAGGGATCCGAACACTGAAGCTTTCTTT.